Listed here are 22 T cell receptor beta chains from one sample, sequenced in a study of T cells of healthy individuals. One entry per CDR3 protein results from TCRdb running MiXCR on the 5' RACE reads. The repertoire holds around 100,000 distinct CDR3 sequences, with around 17% as singletons. The receptor source for this set is a human donor in good health.

This clonotype showed up many times. This chain uses TRBV18 with TRBJ1-2; D is unresolved. This CDR3 has 16 residues. V lost 6 bases, J lost 0 bases, and 17 bases lay in between. Germline V gene data show CDR1 as KGHSH and CDR2 as LQKENI. CDR3 amino acids: CASSPGLTQANYGYTF. The CDR3 DNA is TGTGCCAGCTCCCCCGGGCTTACCCAGGCTAACTATGGCTACACCTTC.

This clonotype has a handful of counts. V gene TRBV7-8 combines with J gene TRBJ2-4; D gene unclear. Germline loops: CDR1 SGHVS, CDR2 FQNEAQ. V shed 4 bases and J shed 9 bases, with 16 bases lying between them. This CDR3 spans 14 amino acids. The CDR3 loop reads CASSSTPGLGIQYF. As DNA, the CDR3 is TGTGCCAGCAGCTCGACCCCCGGGTTGGGCATTCAGTACTTC.

There are a few counts of this clonotype. The genes are TRBV7-9 and TRBJ2-3; 7 nucleotides agree with TRBD2. The germline CDR1 and CDR2 sequences are SEHNR and FQNEAQ (reference sequence). CDR3 size: 15 residues. V trimming: 7 bases; J trimming: 5 bases; junction bases outside the gene matches: 12. CDR3 nucleotides: TGTGCCAGCACGAAGGGAGGGAGTCCCCTAGATACGCAGTATTTT. It codes for CASTKGGSPLDTQYF.

V is TRBV14 and J is TRBJ2-1, with 13 bases matching TRBD2. The CDR3 is made up of 15 amino acids. V lost 4 bases and J lost 9; bases outside the gene matches: 6. Germline loops: CDR1 SGHDN, CDR2 FVKESK. CDR3 loop: CASSPLAGGPGEQFF. The CDR3 DNA sequence: TGTGCCAGCAGCCCACTAGCGGGAGGGCCGGGTGAGCAGTTCTTC.

This clonotype was picked up a small number of times. This chain connects TRBV7-9 to TRBJ1-2; D gene unclear. Deletions cut 3 bases from V and 0 bases from J, with 14 bases between. Germline CDR1 SEHNR, CDR2 FQNEAQ (reference sequence). This CDR3 has 16 residues. The CDR3 region is CASSLARERANYGYTF. The CDR3 nucleotides read TGTGCCAGCAGCTTGGCCCGAGAGAGGGCTAACTATGGCTACACCTTC.

This clonotype was found many times. The gene calls are TRBV14 and TRBJ2-2; no firm D call. Germline-derived CDR1 and CDR2 are SGHDN and FVKESK. The CDR3 is 15 amino acids. The V and J ends lost 2 bases and 3 bases respectively, with 10 bases between them. The CDR3 spells CASSQQRWYTGELFF. The CDR3 DNA reads TGTGCCAGCAGCCAACAAAGGTGGTACACCGGGGAGCTGTTTTTT.

The chain links TRBV7-3 to TRBJ2-7; D unresolved. V was cut by 5 bases and J by 0 bases, with 14 bases left in between. The germline V gene has CDR1 SGHTA and CDR2 FQGTGA. The length of the CDR3 is 15 residues. In DNA, the CDR3 is TGTGCCAGCAGCCCGAGCGCACATCCCTCCTACGAGCAGTACTTC. This gives the protein CASSPSAHPSYEQYF.

The chain uses TRBV5-1 and TRBJ2-6, with D hard to call. Germline values: CDR1 SGHRS, CDR2 YFSETQ. With 0 bases removed from V and 0 bases from J, the gap between germline ends came to 4 bases. The CDR3 has 15 residues. The CDR3 DNA reads as TGCGCCAGCAGCTTGGCCGACTCTGGGGCCAACGTCCTGACTTTC. Translation gives CASSLADSGANVLTF. The whole variable domain, filled in from reference TRBV5-1 and TRBJ2-6, reads KAGVTQTPRYLIKTRGQQVTLSCSPISGHRSVSWYQQTPGQGLQFLFEYFSETQRNKGNFPGRFSGRQFSNSRSEMNVSTLELGDSALYLCASSLADSGANVLTFGAGSRLTVL.

This clonotype was recorded at least ten times. The V call is TRBV4-3, the J call TRBJ2-7; a possible D gene is TRBD2 (5 bases). The germline gives CDR1 LGHNA, CDR2 YSLEER. The CDR3 totals 15 residues. V was clipped by 1 base and J by 4 bases, with 14 bases between them. The CDR3 region has the DNA TGCGCCAGCAGCCAAGTCAGGCGCACGGGATACGAGCAGTACTTC. Protein: CASSQVRRTGYEQYF.

This clonotype is medium-sized by share. This chain joins TRBV6-4 and TRBJ2-1; D may be TRBD2 (7 bases). From germline, CDR1 is MRHNA and CDR2 SNTAGT. Trimming shortened V by 3 bases and J by 0 bases, and 9 bases separated the two germline ends. The CDR3 is 15 amino acids. The DNA of the CDR3 is TGTGCCAGCAGTGAGAGGGGGGGCTCCTACAATGAGCAGTTCTTC. Protein product: CASSERGGSYNEQFF.

This clonotype was recorded a few times. CDR3 region: CATLRDGTYEQYF. The CDR3 DNA reads TGTGCCACCCTAAGGGACGGAACCTACGAGCAGTACTTC. V gene TRBV28 combines with J gene TRBJ2-7; TRBD1 or TRBD2 may be the D gene (5 bases each). The length of the CDR3 is 13 residues. Germline V gene data show CDR1 as MDHEN and CDR2 as SYDVKM. The V gene lost 10 bases and the J gene lost 2 bases, with 15 bases spanning the gap.

The chain uses TRBV5-1 and TRBJ1-1; 8 bases agree with TRBD1. The germline V gene has CDR1 SGHRS and CDR2 YFSETQ. Germline trimming cut 1 base from V and 3 bases from J; bases unmatched to any gene: 8. The CDR3 length is 16 residues. DNA of the CDR3: TGCGCCAGCAGCTTGACTCCTCAGGGGGCGGACACTGAAGCTTTCTTT. Its translation is CASSLTPQGADTEAFF.

This clonotype was detected many times. This rearrangement joins TRBV3-1 to TRBJ1-4, with D perhaps TRBD1 (6 bases). From germline, CDR1 is LGHDT and CDR2 YNNKEL (reference sequence). This CDR3 has 15 amino acids. The V gene lost 5 bases and the J gene lost 3 bases, with 13 bases spanning the gap. The chain's CDR3 is CASSTAAGANEKLFF. The CDR3 DNA reads as TGTGCCAGCAGCACCGCGGCAGGGGCTAATGAAAAACTGTTTTTT.

This clonotype was detected ten times or more. The V and J genes are TRBV29-1 and TRBJ1-2; no clear D. Trimming removed 4 bases at V and 0 bases at J, with 9 bases between. CDR1 SQVTM and CDR2 ANQGSEA come from the germline V gene. The CDR3 has 13 residues. CDR3 loop: CSVGLIANYGYTF. The CDR3 nucleotides are TGCAGCGTTGGCCTTATAGCTAACTATGGCTACACCTTC. Combining the CDR3 with reference TRBV29-1 and TRBJ1-2 gives the whole variable domain SAVISQKPSRDICQRGTSLTIQCQVDSQVTMMFWYRQQPGQSLTLIATANQGSEATYESGFVIDKFPISRPNLTFSTLTVSNMSPEDSSIYLCSVGLIANYGYTFGSGTRLTVV.

The CDR3 coding sequence is TGCGCCAGCAGTCCCTCGGGGGGACAGGCTACAGATACGCAGTATTTT. It codes for CASSPSGGQATDTQYF. This chain joins TRBV4-3 and TRBJ2-3; possibly TRBD1 for D (8 bases). Trimming pared 6 bases from V and 3 bases from J, leaving 19 bases between. The CDR3 spans 16 residues. CDR1 is LGHNA and CDR2 is YSLEER in the germline V gene.

This clonotype was seen only a few times. The rearrangement uses TRBV28 and TRBJ2-6, with D tentatively TRBD1 (7 bases). This CDR3 region has 20 residues. Trimming cost V 5 bases and J 0 bases, with 23 bases left between them. Germline CDR1 MDHEN, CDR2 SYDVKM. DNA for the CDR3: TGTGCCAGCAGTCGCTCAGGGGGAGGTGTAGGAAGCTCTGGGGCCAACGTCCTGACTTTC. It codes for CASSRSGGGVGSSGANVLTF.

This clonotype came up a few times. The chain couples TRBV20-1 to TRBJ2-5; the match to TRBD1 covers 8 bases. The CDR3 has 15 residues. The V segment lost 4 bases and the J segment 2 bases; nucleotides outside the gene matches: 9. Germline V gives CDR1 DFQATT, CDR2 SNEGSKA (reference sequence). Here the CDR3 reads CSAINGQGIQETQYF. The CDR3 DNA follows: TGCAGTGCTATAAATGGACAGGGAATACAAGAGACCCAGTACTTC.

V gene TRBV6-2 or TRBV6-3 combines with J gene TRBJ1-1; D not resolved. The CDR3 spans 13 residues. The germline V gene encodes CDR1 MNHEY and CDR2 SVGEGT. V lost 2 bases and J lost 3, with 7 bases in between. As DNA, the CDR3 is TGTGCCAGCAGTTACGAGTTGTACACTGAAGCTTTCTTT. Protein sequence: CASSYELYTEAFF.

This clonotype has a count of ten or more. The V gene is TRBV5-6, the J gene TRBJ1-1; D is unclear. Trimming pared 0 bases from V and 1 base from J, leaving 7 bases between. The germline V gene has CDR1 SGHDT and CDR2 YYEEEE. The CDR3 consists of 14 residues. CDR3: CASSLDSWNTEAFF. The DNA of the CDR3 is TGTGCCAGCAGCTTGGACAGCTGGAACACTGAAGCTTTCTTT.

This clonotype is medium-sized. V gene TRBV9 combines with J gene TRBJ2-3, with 12 bases that match TRBD2. The germline V gene encodes CDR1 SGDLS and CDR2 YYNGEE. The length of the CDR3 is 16 residues. V was pared by 0 bases and J by 6 bases, with 5 bases of the junction left unmatched. The CDR3 here is CASSVASGGAMDTQYF. The CDR3 DNA follows: TGTGCCAGCAGCGTAGCTAGCGGGGGGGCTATGGATACGCAGTATTTT.

This clonotype was counted ten times or more. This sequence joins TRBV4-3 and TRBJ2-2; D might be TRBD2 (6 bases). With 4 bases removed from V and 3 bases from J, the gap between germline ends came to 12 bases. The CDR3 loop spans 15 amino acids. Germline V lookup: CDR1 LGHNA, CDR2 YSLEER. Here the CDR3 reads CASSPGGGDTGELFF. DNA of the CDR3: TGCGCCAGCAGCCCTGGAGGAGGGGACACCGGGGAGCTGTTTTTT.

A remark on this clonotype: Being one base from a much bigger clone, this may be a read error. The rearrangement uses TRBV5-1 and TRBJ2-2; no clear D. Germline assignment: CDR1 SGHRS and CDR2 YFSETQ. The CDR3 has 14 amino acids. V was cut by 0 bases and J by 7 bases, with 10 bases left in between. The CDR3 loop is CASSLGSPIGELFF. DNA for the CDR3: TGCGCCAGCAGCTTGGGCAGCCCCATCGGGGAGCTGTTTTTT.